One and the same sample provided the 29 T cell receptor beta chains below, sequenced in a study of early stage breast cancer tumors. TCRdb keeps only in-frame clones here, not all; method: immunoSEQ multiplex PCR. The table records about 28,000 clones, 80% of them present only once. Sequencing used blood. The receptor set was obtained from a person in their sixties or seventies with breast cancer.

The J gene is TRBJ1-3, the V gene TRBV11-2, with D perhaps matching TRBD1 (6 bases). From germline, CDR1 is SGHAT and CDR2 FQNNGV. V shed 3 bases and J shed 4 bases, with 19 bases lying between them. The CDR3 length is 17 residues. The CDR3 DNA sequence: TGTGCCAGCAGCTTCTACGACGCTACAGGGAAGGGAAACACCATATATTTT. Translated, it gives CASSFYDATGKGNTIYF.

This chain joins TRBV15 and TRBJ2-5; the D gene is possibly TRBD2 (6 bases). Germline V gene data show CDR1 as LNHNV and CDR2 as YYDKDF (reference sequence). The V end lost 3 bases, the J end lost 5 bases, and 16 bases lay between the germline ends. CDR3 length: 15 residues. This CDR3 is CATSSALGAGETQYF. For the CDR3, the DNA is TGTGCCACCAGCAGTGCCTTAGGGGCGGGGGAGACCCAGTACTTC.

V and J are TRBV6-4 and TRBJ2-7; TRBD2 might be the D (6 bases). The CDR3 extends over 13 amino acids. CDR1 MRHNA and CDR2 SNTAGT come from the germline V gene. Trimming removed 11 bases from V and 3 bases from J, with 17 bases in between. The CDR3 region has the DNA TGTGCCCCGGGGGTGAGAGGGCGCTACGAGCAGTACTTC. Protein sequence: CAPGVRGRYEQYF.

The J gene is TRBJ1-2, the V gene TRBV29-1, with 11 positions matching TRBD1. CDR1 SQVTM and CDR2 ANQGSEA come from the germline V gene. With 2 bases clipped from V and 5 bases from J, the junction kept 10 bases outside the gene matches. The CDR3 covers 16 residues. CDR3 in amino acids: CSVESWTGGGRYGYTF. The CDR3 DNA reads as TGCAGCGTTGAATCCTGGACAGGGGGCGGAAGATATGGCTACACCTTC. Together with reference TRBV29-1 and TRBJ1-2, the CDR3 gives the full variable domain: SAVISQKPSRDICQRGTSLTIQCQVDSQVTMMFWYRQQPGQSLTLIATANQGSEATYESGFVIDKFPISRPNLTFSTLTVSNMSPEDSSIYLCSVESWTGGGRYGYTFGSGTRLTVV.

The chain recombines TRBV15 with TRBJ2-3; D call uncertain. Per germline, CDR1 LNHNV and CDR2 YYDKDF (reference sequence). The CDR3 has 12 amino acids. V lost 1 base and J 4 bases, leaving 3 bases between the germline ends. The CDR3 loop reads CATSRAADTQYF. The CDR3 DNA reads as TGTGCCACCAGCAGAGCCGCAGATACGCAGTATTTT.

The gene calls are TRBV5-4 and TRBJ1-1; TRBD1 aligns across 9 bases. The CDR3 has 15 residues. Trimming cost V 3 bases and J 1 base; bases outside gene matches: 4. CDR1 and CDR2 from the germline V gene are SGHNT and YYREEE (reference sequence). CDR3 DNA: TGTGCCAGCAGCTACCGGGACAGGGAGAACACTGAAGCTTTCTTT. It specifies CASSYRDRENTEAFF.

V and J are TRBV10-3 and TRBJ1-5, with 7 bases aligning to TRBD1. CDR3 length equals 13 residues. The germline CDR1 and CDR2 sequences are ENHRY and SYGVKD. The CDR3 region has the DNA TGTGCGTGCACAGGGGCTCCCAATCAGCCCCAGCATTTT. This gives the protein CACTGAPNQPQHF.

The genes are TRBV7-2 and TRBJ1-1, with D perhaps matching TRBD1 (6 bases). V gave up 6 bases and J gave up 6 bases, with 17 bases separating them. CDR1 and CDR2 from the germline V gene are SGHTA and FQGNSA. There are 14 residues in the CDR3. In DNA form, the CDR3 reads TGTGCCAGCAGACCCTCTCAGACAGGCTCTGAAGCTTTCTTT. Translated: CASRPSQTGSEAFF.

The chain employs TRBV4-3 and TRBJ2-2; D is uncertain. V was pared by 1 base and J by 5 bases, with 11 bases between. The length of the CDR3 is 15 residues. CDR1 and CDR2 (germline): LGHNA, YSLEER. CDR3 sequence: CASSQGLLVTGELFF. CDR3 bases: TGCGCCAGCAGCCAAGGGCTTTTGGTTACCGGGGAGCTGTTTTTT.

The chain joins TRBV15 to TRBJ2-2; D may be TRBD1 (5 bases). Trimming cost V 5 bases and J 8 bases, with 21 bases left between them. Germline V CDR1 and CDR2: LNHNV, YYDKDF (reference sequence). The CDR3 runs to 16 residues. CDR3 sequence (DNA): TGTGCCACCAGCTCTGGAATTGGGGCCGGAAAAGGGGAGCTGTTTTTT. As protein: CATSSGIGAGKGELFF. Based on the CDR3 plus reference TRBV15 and TRBJ2-2, the full variable domain is DAMVIQNPRYQVTQFGKPVTLSCSQTLNHNVMYWYQQKSSQAPKLLFHYYDKDFNNEADTPDNFQSRRPNTSFCFLDIRSPGLGDTAMYLCATSSGIGAGKGELFFGEGSRLTVL.

This chain connects TRBV4-3 to TRBJ1-3, with D unresolved. Germline-derived CDR1 and CDR2 are LGHNA and YSLEER. Trimming removed 0 bases from V and 0 bases from J, with 6 bases in between. This CDR3 region has 15 residues. CDR3 in amino acids: CASSQEPSSGNTIYF. The CDR3 DNA is TGCGCCAGCAGCCAAGAACCTAGCTCTGGAAACACCATATATTTT.

This clone was observed once. The gene calls are TRBV27 and TRBJ2-1; 16 bases agree with TRBD2. CDR1 MNHEY and CDR2 SMNVEV come from the germline V gene (reference sequence). This CDR3 is 16 amino acids long. With V trimmed by 3 bases and J by 8 bases, 4 bases remained unmatched. DNA for the CDR3: TGTGCCAGCAGTTTCGGGACTAGCGGGAGGGTTTATGAGCAGTTCTTC. Amino acids: CASSFGTSGRVYEQFF.

In this sample, this clone turned up a few times. The gene calls are TRBV7-6 and TRBJ1-1; D gene unclear. Germline CDR1 SGHVS, CDR2 FNYEAQ. Trimming took off 1 base at V and 0 bases at J, with 6 bases between the two ends. The CDR3 sequence is 14 residues long. CDR3 DNA: TGTGCCAGCAGCTTAGGCCAGGTGAACACTGAAGCTTTCTTT. It translates to CASSLGQVNTEAFF. The full variable domain, in which reference TRBV7-6 and TRBJ1-1 provide the parts outside the CDR3, is GAGVSQSPRYKVTKRGQDVALRCDPISGHVSLYWYRQALGQGPEFLTYFNYEAQQDKSGLPNDRFSAERPEGSISTLTIQRTEQRDSAMYRCASSLGQVNTEAFFGQGTRLTVV.

The rearrangement joins TRBV6-5 to TRBJ2-1; the match to TRBD2 covers 11 bases. Germline CDR1 and CDR2: MNHEY and SVGAGI. V shed 0 bases, J shed 8 bases, and the junction held 3 bases outside the gene matches. The CDR3 has 15 residues. The CDR3 protein is CASSYSTSGNHEQFF. The DNA of the CDR3 is TGTGCCAGCAGTTACTCGACTAGCGGGAATCATGAGCAGTTCTTC.

On this clone itself: The junction does not match germline at one end; this may be a read error. The chain uses TRBV6-6 and TRBJ2-1; D is unclear. Germline loops: CDR1 MNHNY, CDR2 SVGAGI (reference sequence). The CDR3 length is 12 residues. The CDR3 loop reads CASSYSDNEQFF. CDR3 sequence (DNA): TGTGCCAGCAGTTACTCCGACAATGAGCAGTTCTTC.

The V gene is TRBV5-8, the J gene TRBJ1-2, with 10 bases aligning to TRBD1. The CDR3 sequence is 14 residues long. CDR1 is SGHTS, CDR2 YDEGEE, per germline. V trimming: 4 bases; J trimming: 5 bases; junction bases outside the gene matches: 5. The CDR3 loop is CASSTRDRGYGYTF. In DNA form, the CDR3 reads TGTGCCAGCAGCACCCGGGACAGGGGTTATGGCTACACCTTC.

CDR3 sequence reads: CASSGLQPGGAETQYF. The CDR3 coding sequence is TGTGCCAGTAGTGGGCTACAGCCAGGTGGGGCAGAGACCCAGTACTTC. The genes are TRBV19 and TRBJ2-5, with a tentative D call TRBD1 (5 bases). V was pared by 5 bases and J by 4 bases, with 20 bases between. The CDR3 spans 16 residues. Germline CDR1 LNHDA, CDR2 SQIVND (reference sequence).

This clone was detected only a few times. The J gene is TRBJ1-3, the V gene TRBV30; tentative D call: TRBD1 (5 bases). CDR3 length equals 14 residues. Germline-derived CDR1 and CDR2 are GTSNPN and SVGIG (reference sequence). Trimming took 4 bases from V and 0 from J, leaving 10 bases between them. The CDR3 region is CAWTGGFSGNTIYF. CDR3 in DNA: TGTGCCTGGACGGGGGGGTTCTCTGGAAACACCATATATTTT.

The V call is TRBV19, the J call TRBJ1-2, with 7 bases identical to TRBD1. Germline loops: CDR1 LNHDA, CDR2 SQIVND (reference sequence). Unmatched junction bases numbered 11, after V lost 5 bases and J lost 5 bases. This CDR3 contains 15 residues. CDR3 sequence (DNA): TGTGCCAGTAGTTGGACCGGGACAGATCATTATGGCTACACCTTC. Translation: CASSWTGTDHYGYTF.

The chain joins TRBV5-1 to TRBJ1-2; D is undetermined. The CDR3 contains 15 residues. From germline, CDR1 is SGHRS and CDR2 YFSETQ. V was pared by 4 bases and J by 2 bases, with 15 bases between. CDR3 region: CASSPEVLRNYGYTF. The CDR3 nucleotides are TGCGCCAGCAGCCCAGAGGTGTTACGGAACTATGGCTACACCTTC.

V usage is TRBV6-1 and J usage is TRBJ1-5, with 10 bases fitting TRBD1. From germline, CDR1 is MNHNS and CDR2 SASEGT. The CDR3 runs to 15 residues. Germline trimming cut 8 bases from V and 3 bases from J; bases unmatched to any gene: 7. CDR3 nucleotides: TGTGCCAGCGGAGGGACAGGGGTCGACAATCAGCCCCAGCATTTT. The encoded protein is CASGGTGVDNQPQHF.

This rearrangement joins TRBV5-1 to TRBJ1-4; D is unresolved. Trimming took off 0 bases at V and 0 bases at J, with 9 bases between the two ends. CDR1 and CDR2 from the germline V gene are SGHRS and YFSETQ. The CDR3 sequence is 16 residues long. CDR3 region: CASSLGGTPTNEKLFF. DNA for the CDR3: TGCGCCAGCAGCTTGGGCGGAACTCCAACTAATGAAAAACTGTTTTTT.

The rearrangement joins TRBV19 to TRBJ2-7, with 7 positions matching TRBD1. With 7 bases clipped from V and 5 bases from J, the junction kept 14 bases outside the gene matches. The CDR3 loop spans 15 amino acids. The germline CDR1 and CDR2 sequences are LNHDA and SQIVND (reference sequence). CDR3 sequence reads: CASNTGQSLLDEQYF. The CDR3 bases are TGTGCCAGTAACACGGGACAGTCGCTACTAGACGAGCAGTACTTC.

The chain is built from TRBV15 and TRBJ2-3; 7 bases line up with TRBD2. The V gene's germline CDR1 is LNHNV and CDR2 YYDKDF (reference sequence). V lost 0 bases and J lost 6; bases outside the gene matches: 6. The CDR3 sequence is 15 residues long. For the CDR3, the DNA is TGTGCCACCAGCAGAGATGGGTTCGGGAGGGATACGCAGTATTTT. Protein product: CATSRDGFGRDTQYF.

The rearrangement links TRBV5-3 to TRBJ2-2, with 7 bases fitting TRBD2. TRBV5-3 carries the ORF label, with uncertain function. V shed 1 base, J shed 5 bases, and the junction held 11 bases outside the gene matches. The CDR3 is made up of 17 amino acids. CDR3 in DNA: TGTGCCAGAAGCTTGATCCTAGCGGAGAGGGGAACCGGGGAGCTGTTTTTT. Its translation is CARSLILAERGTGELFF.

The chain uses TRBV5-1 and TRBJ2-2; tentatively, D is TRBD1 (6 bases). The CDR3 is 20 amino acids. The V gene lost 3 bases and the J gene lost 3 bases, with 27 bases spanning the gap. In germline, CDR1 is SGHRS, CDR2 YFSETQ. The CDR3, as DNA: TGCGCCAGCAGCTCCCCCGGGACATCGAGAAGTAAAATTGACACCGGGGAGCTGTTTTTT. Its translation: CASSSPGTSRSKIDTGELFF.

This chain joins TRBV2 and TRBJ2-7; D gene unclear. There are 12 residues in the CDR3. Trimming removed 7 bases from V and 0 bases from J, with 7 bases in between. Germline loops: CDR1 SNHLY, CDR2 FYNNEI. This CDR3 is CASMAVSYEQYF. The CDR3 nucleotides read TGTGCCAGCATGGCAGTCTCCTACGAGCAGTACTTC. The full variable domain, its missing parts supplied by reference TRBV2 and TRBJ2-7, is EPEVTQTPSHQVTQMGQEVILRCVPISNHLYFYWYRQILGQKVEFLVSFYNNEISEKSEIFDDQFSVERPDGSNFTLKIRSTKLEDSAMYFCASMAVSYEQYFGPGTRLTVT.

The V and J genes are TRBV5-1 and TRBJ2-3, with D possibly TRBD1 on 6 matching bases. Per germline, CDR1 SGHRS and CDR2 YFSETQ. The CDR3 covers 15 residues. Trimming left V 7 bases short and J 5 bases short, with 20 bases between. The CDR3 loop is CASRNQGQGRDTQYF. The CDR3 nucleotides read TGCGCCAGCCGAAACCAGGGGCAGGGGAGAGATACGCAGTATTTT.

This clone was seen just once. The V gene is TRBV6-6, the J gene TRBJ1-4, with 8 bases fitting TRBD1. From germline, CDR1 is MNHNY and CDR2 SVGAGI (reference sequence). This CDR3 is built from 16 residues. After removal of 0 bases from V and 4 bases from J, the junction contained 4 bases not matched to a gene. CDR3 residues: CASSYSDRAGNEKLFF. CDR3 in DNA: TGTGCCAGCAGTTACTCGGACAGGGCGGGTAATGAAAAACTGTTTTTT.